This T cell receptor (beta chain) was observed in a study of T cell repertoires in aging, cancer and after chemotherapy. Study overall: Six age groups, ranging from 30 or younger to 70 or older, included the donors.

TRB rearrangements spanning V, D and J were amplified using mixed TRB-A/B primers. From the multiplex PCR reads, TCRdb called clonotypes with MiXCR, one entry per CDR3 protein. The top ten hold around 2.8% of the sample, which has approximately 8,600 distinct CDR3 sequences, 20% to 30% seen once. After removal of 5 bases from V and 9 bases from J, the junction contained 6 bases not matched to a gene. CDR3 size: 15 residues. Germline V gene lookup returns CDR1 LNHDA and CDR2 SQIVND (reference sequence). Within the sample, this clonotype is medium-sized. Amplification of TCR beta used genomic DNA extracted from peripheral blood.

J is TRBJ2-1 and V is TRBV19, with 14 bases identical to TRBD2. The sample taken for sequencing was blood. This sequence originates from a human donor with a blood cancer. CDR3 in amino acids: CASSVTSGRAGEQFF. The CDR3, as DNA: TGTGCCAGTAGTGTGACTAGCGGGAGGGCCGGTGAGCAGTTCTTC.